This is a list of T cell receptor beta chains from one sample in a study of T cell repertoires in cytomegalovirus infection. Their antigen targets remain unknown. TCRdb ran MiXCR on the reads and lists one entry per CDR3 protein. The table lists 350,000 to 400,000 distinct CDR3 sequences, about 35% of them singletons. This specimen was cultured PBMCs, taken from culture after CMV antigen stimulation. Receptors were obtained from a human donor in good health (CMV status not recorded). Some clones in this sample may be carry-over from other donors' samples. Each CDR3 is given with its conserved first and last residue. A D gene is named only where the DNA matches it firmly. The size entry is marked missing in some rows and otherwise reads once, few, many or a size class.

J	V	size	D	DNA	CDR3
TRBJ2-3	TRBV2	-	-	TGTGCCAGCAGGGGGACTGGCGGCACAGATACGCAGTATTTT	CASRGTGGTDTQYF
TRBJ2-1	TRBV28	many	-	TGTGCCAGCAGCCCCTTACTAGCTACCAGGCACAATGAGCAGTTCTTC	CASSPLLATRHNEQFF
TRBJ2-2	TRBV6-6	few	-	TGTGCCAGCAGTCAGGGGACTCCGGACACCGGGGAGCTGTTTTTT	CASSQGTPDTGELFF
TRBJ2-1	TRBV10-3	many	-	TGTGCCATCAGTGAGTCGCGCAGCAACAATGAGCAGTTCTTC	CAISESRSNNEQFF
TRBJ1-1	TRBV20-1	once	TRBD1	TGCAGTGCCGACGGACAGGGGGCTACCACTGAAGCTTTCTTT	CSADGQGATTEAFF
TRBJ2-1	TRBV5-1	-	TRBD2	TGCGCCAGCAGCTTCGGAGCGGGACTTTACAATGAGCAGTTCTTC	CASSFGAGLYNEQFF
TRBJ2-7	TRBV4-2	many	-	TGTGCCAGCAGCCCGGCGGGAACCTACGAGCAGTACTTC	CASSPAGTYEQYF
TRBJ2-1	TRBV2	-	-	TGTGCCAGCAGTGAAGGGGGGCTAGCGGTCCTTGGGGGTGAGCAGTTCTTC	CASSEGGLAVLGGEQFF
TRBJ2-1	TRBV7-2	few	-	TGTGCCAGCAGCCAGAGCGGAAGCTCCTACAATGAGCAGTTCTTC	CASSQSGSSYNEQFF
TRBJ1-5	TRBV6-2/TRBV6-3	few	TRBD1	TGTGCCAGCACTCAGGGGGGACAGCCCCAGCATTTT	CASTQGGQPQHF
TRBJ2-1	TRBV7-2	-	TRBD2	TGTGCCAGCAGCTTAGCGGGAGCGGGATCCTACAATGAGCAGTTCTTC	CASSLAGAGSYNEQFF
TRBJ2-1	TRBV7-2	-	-	TGTGCCAGCACCCCTCTCCGGGACTCGCAGTTCTTC	CASTPLRDSQFF
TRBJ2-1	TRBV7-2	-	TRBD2	TGTGCCAGCAGCCCCTCGGGACTAGGTAACAATGAGCAGTTCTTC	CASSPSGLGNNEQFF
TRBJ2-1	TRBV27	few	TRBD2	TGTGCCAGCCGCACGAAGGGACTAGCCGCGAATGAGCAGTTCTTC	CASRTKGLAANEQFF
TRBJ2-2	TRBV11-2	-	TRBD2	TGTGCCAGCAGCGACGACTTCGGGAGGACGAACACCGGGGAGCTGTTTTTT	CASSDDFGRTNTGELFF
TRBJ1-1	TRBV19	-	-	TGTGCCAGTAGGGATAACACTGAAGCTTTCTTT	CASRDNTEAFF
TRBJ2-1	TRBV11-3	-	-	TGTGCCAGCAGCCTACATAGAGGCATGTTGGACAATGAGCAGTTCTTC	CASSLHRGMLDNEQFF
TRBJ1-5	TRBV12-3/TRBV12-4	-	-	TGTGCCAGCAGTCCCCAGGGTTGGAGTCAGCCCCAGCATTTT	CASSPQGWSQPQHF
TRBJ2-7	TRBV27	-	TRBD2	TGTGCCAGCAGTTTACGGGCTAGCGGGACTCTTATAACGAATGAGCAGTACTTC	CASSLRASGTLITNEQYF
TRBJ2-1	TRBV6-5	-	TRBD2	TGTGCCAGCAGTTACTCTTCTAGCGGAACCTACAATGAGCAGTTCTTC	CASSYSSSGTYNEQFF
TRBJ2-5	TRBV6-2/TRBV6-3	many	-	TGTGCCAGCAGTTATGGGACAAGGCAAGAGACCCAGTACTTC	CASSYGTRQETQYF
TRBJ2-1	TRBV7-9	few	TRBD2	TGTGCCAGCAGTCCCTTTAGCGGGAGGGCCGGTGAGCAGTTCTTC	CASSPFSGRAGEQFF
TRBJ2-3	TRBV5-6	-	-	TGTGCCAGCAGCTTGATCCGGCTCATGAAGGAGTATTTT	CASSLIRLMKEYF
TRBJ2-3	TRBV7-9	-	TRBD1	TGTGCCAGCAGCCAGGGGGCGGAGACCTCCACAGATACGCAGTATTTT	CASSQGAETSTDTQYF
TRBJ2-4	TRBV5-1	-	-	TGCGCCAGCAGCCGGACAGTTTCGTTCGGGAACATTCAGTACTTC	CASSRTVSFGNIQYF
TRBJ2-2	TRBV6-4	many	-	TGTGCCAGCAAAAGTTCCGGGAGCGCGAACACCGGGGAGCTGTTTTTT	CASKSSGSANTGELFF
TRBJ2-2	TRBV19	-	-	TGTGCCAGTAGTATAGTGGGCACCGGGGAGCTGTTTTTT	CASSIVGTGELFF
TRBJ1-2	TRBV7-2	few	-	TGTGCCAGCAGCCCAGGACAGTTCGCGGCGGGCTACACCTTC	CASSPGQFAAGYTF
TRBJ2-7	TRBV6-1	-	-	TGTGCCAGCAGTGAAGCTCCCCGACACGAGCAGTACTTC	CASSEAPRHEQYF
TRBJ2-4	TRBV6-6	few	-	TGTGCCAGCAGATCTACAGGAGCCAAAAACATTCAGTACTTC	CASRSTGAKNIQYF
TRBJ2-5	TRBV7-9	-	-	TGTGCCAGCACATCACAGCACCAAGAGACCCAGTACTTC	CASTSQHQETQYF
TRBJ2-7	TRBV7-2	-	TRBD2	TGTGCCAGCAGCTTCCGACTAGCGGGAGAAGGTGAGCAGTACTTC	CASSFRLAGEGEQYF
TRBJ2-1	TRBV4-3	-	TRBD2	TGCGCCAGCAGCCCTAGCGGGAACTACAATGAGCAGTTCTTC	CASSPSGNYNEQFF
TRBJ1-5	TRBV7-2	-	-	TGTGCCAGCAGCCCCTATGGGCAGTTTAGCAATCAGCCCCAGCATTTT	CASSPYGQFSNQPQHF
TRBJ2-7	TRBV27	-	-	TGTGCCAGCAGTTTAGGGCTGCCCTTTGAGCAGTACTTC	CASSLGLPFEQYF
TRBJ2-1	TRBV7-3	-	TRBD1	TGTGCCAGCAGTAGACAGGGGGCATACTACAATGAGCAGTTCTTC	CASSRQGAYYNEQFF
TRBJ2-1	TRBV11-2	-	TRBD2	TGTGCCAGCAGCTTAAGAGGGCGACTAGCGGGTCCCTACAATGAGCAGTTCTTC	CASSLRGRLAGPYNEQFF
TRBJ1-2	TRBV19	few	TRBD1	TGTGCCACCCTGGACGGACAGGGAACCTTAGCTAACTATGGCTACACCTTC	CATLDGQGTLANYGYTF
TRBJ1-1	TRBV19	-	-	TGTGCCAGTAGGGGTGACAGCTTGGAAGAAGCTTTCTTT	CASRGDSLEEAFF
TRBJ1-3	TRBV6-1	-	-	TGTGCCAGCAGTGAACCGGGGTCTTTTGGAAACACCATATATTTT	CASSEPGSFGNTIYF
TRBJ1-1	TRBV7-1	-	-	TGTGCCAGCAGCGAAACGGACGGCACTGAAGCTTTCTTT	CASSETDGTEAFF
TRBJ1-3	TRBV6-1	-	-	TGTGCCAGCAGTCACGGAACCGGAGACACCATATATTTT	CASSHGTGDTIYF
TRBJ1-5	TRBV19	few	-	TGTGCCAGTATGGAAGGGGGAGCTCGGATCAATCAGCCCCAGCATTTT	CASMEGGARINQPQHF
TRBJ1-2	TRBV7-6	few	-	TGTGCCAGCAGCAAAGGCCCGGACAGTAACTATGGCTACACCTTC	CASSKGPDSNYGYTF
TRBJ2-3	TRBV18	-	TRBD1	TGTGCCAGCTCACCGCCGGGACAGGGAGTTGGAGATACGCAGTATTTT	CASSPPGQGVGDTQYF
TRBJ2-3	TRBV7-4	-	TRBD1	TGTGCCAGCAGCTCCGAAACAGGGGTCAGCACAGATACGCAGTATTTT	CASSSETGVSTDTQYF
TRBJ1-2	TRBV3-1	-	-	TGTGCCAGCAGCCAAGACTCTAGGACACTTATCTATGGCTACACCTTC	CASSQDSRTLIYGYTF
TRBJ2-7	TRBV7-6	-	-	TGTGCCAGCAGCCGTAGGGGCAGGGACTCCTACGAGCAGTACTTC	CASSRRGRDSYEQYF
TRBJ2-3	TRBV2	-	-	TGTGCCAGCAGCATCCAGGCAGATACGCAGTATTTT	CASSIQADTQYF
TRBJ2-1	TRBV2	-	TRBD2	TGTGCCAGCAGTGAAAGGCTAGCGGGAGGGTTCTACAATGAGCAGTTCTTC	CASSERLAGGFYNEQFF
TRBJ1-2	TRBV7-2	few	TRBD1	TGTGCCAGCAGCTTAATGACAGGGGGCGCCGGCTATGGCTACACCTTC	CASSLMTGGAGYGYTF
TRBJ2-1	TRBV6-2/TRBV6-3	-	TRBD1	TGTGCCAGCAGTCCGGGACAGGAGTATGGCAATGAGCAGTTCTTC	CASSPGQEYGNEQFF
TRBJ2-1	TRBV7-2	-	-	TGTGCCAGCAGCTTAGCGCGCAGGGGACAAGGCTCCTACAATGAGCAGTTCTTC	CASSLARRGQGSYNEQFF